Presented here are 21 T cell receptor beta chains from one specimen sequenced in a study of persistence of HIV-infected CD4 T cells. Antigen specificity for these receptors is unknown. An overlapping HIV-1 Gag peptide pool stimulated these cells at about 0.94 ug/peptide/mL. CD40L-negative CD69-negative CD45RO-high memory CD4+ T cells were sorted as populations depleted of antigen-responding cells. The libraries were made with immunoSEQ version 4 in survey mode. Libraries were prepared by immunoSEQ multiplex PCR; TCRdb keeps only in-frame clonotypes and omits some of them. This sample has around 39,000 clones, with roughly four fifths found just once. This specimen consisted of cultured CD4+ T cells from PBMCs, obtained from a patient who received antiretroviral therapy. These receptors all stem from an adult with HIV. The donor label of this sample is uncertain.

The chain couples TRBV10-3 to TRBJ2-5; D ambiguous. There are 14 residues in the CDR3. The germline CDR1 and CDR2 sequences are ENHRY and SYGVKD. With 0 bases removed from V and 0 bases from J, the gap between germline ends came to 5 bases. CDR3 bases: TGTGCCATCAGTGAGTCTACCAACCAAGAGACCCAGTACTTC. The encoded protein is CAISESTNQETQYF.

The CDR3 is CASNPGGKDYGYTF. The CDR3 nucleotides read TGTGCCAGTAACCCAGGGGGGAAGGACTATGGCTACACCTTC. The V and J genes are TRBV19 and TRBJ1-2; 7 bases fit TRBD1. V gave up 7 bases and J gave up 3 bases; unmatched junction bases: 8. The CDR3 totals 14 residues. Per germline, CDR1 LNHDA and CDR2 SQIVND (reference sequence).

The genes are TRBV2 and TRBJ2-5; D perhaps matches TRBD2 (5 bases). In germline, CDR1 is SNHLY, CDR2 FYNNEI. This CDR3 is 13 amino acids long. V gave up 10 bases and J gave up 3 bases, with 15 bases separating them. The CDR3: CATGLDGEETQYF. The CDR3 DNA reads TGTGCCACCGGCCTCGACGGGGAAGAGACCCAGTACTTC.

V and J are TRBV19 and TRBJ2-4, with a weak D call TRBD1 (5 bases). V was pared by 5 bases and J by 3 bases, with 14 bases between. The CDR3 contains 15 residues. Per germline, CDR1 LNHDA and CDR2 SQIVND (reference sequence). CDR3 sequence: CASSVTVSFKNIQYF. For the CDR3, the DNA is TGTGCCAGTAGTGTGACAGTTTCCTTCAAAAACATTCAGTACTTC.

The genes are TRBV14 and TRBJ2-3; the D gene is possibly TRBD2 (6 bases). Trimming shortened V by 0 bases and J by 0 bases, and 10 bases separated the two germline ends. The CDR3 covers 16 residues. Germline CDR1 and CDR2: SGHDN and FVKESK. DNA for the CDR3: TGTGCCAGCAGCCAAGATTGGGCGGGGAGCACAGATACGCAGTATTTT. Residues: CASSQDWAGSTDTQYF. Based on the CDR3 plus reference TRBV14 and TRBJ2-3, the full variable domain is EAGVTQFPSHSVIEKGQTVTLRCDPISGHDNLYWYRRVMGKEIKFLLHFVKESKQDESGMPNNRFLAERTGGTYSTLKVQPAELEDSGVYFCASSQDWAGSTDTQYFGPGTRLTVL.

In its sample, this clone was seen a few times. V gene TRBV6-1 combines with J gene TRBJ1-1, with D perhaps TRBD1 (5 bases). The ends were cut back, 2 bases at V and 1 base at J, with 8 bases in the middle. Per the germline V gene, CDR1 is MNHNS and CDR2 is SASEGT. The CDR3 length is 14 residues. The CDR3 sequence: CASSERGGNTEAFF. In DNA, the CDR3 is TGTGCCAGCAGTGAAAGGGGAGGGAACACTGAAGCTTTCTTT.

This clone occurred once. Written as DNA, the CDR3 is TGTGCCAGCAGCTTTCAGGGAGAAGTAGATACGCAGTATTTT. Encoded protein: CASSFQGEVDTQYF. The J gene is TRBJ2-3, the V gene TRBV7-9; the D call may be TRBD1 or TRBD2 (5 bases each). Germline V gene lookup returns CDR1 SEHNR and CDR2 FQNEAQ (reference sequence). This CDR3 is 14 amino acids long. The germline V and J ends were trimmed by 3 bases and 5 bases, with 12 bases remaining between them. The full variable domain, rest sourced from reference TRBV7-9 and TRBJ2-3, is DTGVSQNPRHKITKRGQNVTFRCDPISEHNRLYWYRQTLGQGPEFLTYFQNEAQLEKSRLLSDRFSAERPKGSFSTLEIQRTEQGDSAMYLCASSFQGEVDTQYFGPGTRLTVL.

V usage is TRBV10-1 and J usage is TRBJ2-7; D remains ambiguous. This CDR3 spans 12 amino acids. Germline assignment: CDR1 WNHNN and CDR2 SYGVQD (reference sequence). V dropped 4 bases and J dropped 4 bases, with 8 bases sitting between them. CDR3 region: CASSASLYEQYF. The CDR3 bases are TGCGCCAGCAGTGCTTCCCTTTACGAGCAGTACTTC.

The chain links TRBV6-5 to TRBJ1-1; D may be TRBD1 (5 bases). The ends were cut back, 6 bases at V and 5 bases at J, with 16 bases in the middle. The V gene's germline CDR1 is MNHEY and CDR2 SVGAGI. The CDR3 extends over 14 amino acids. CDR3 nucleotide sequence: TGTGCCAGCAGGAGGGGTCAGGGAGGAACTGAAGCTTTCTTT. Protein: CASRRGQGGTEAFF.

This rearrangement joins TRBV19 to TRBJ1-2; no firm D call. This CDR3 region has 14 residues. V was shortened by 10 bases and J by 2 bases, with 17 bases between the two germline ends. Germline V gene sequence: CDR1 LNHDA, CDR2 SQIVND (reference sequence). The CDR3 DNA reads TGTGCCACCCCTTCCACGAACCCAAACTATGGCTACACCTTC. It yields the protein CATPSTNPNYGYTF.

The chain couples TRBV2 to TRBJ1-5; no definite D call. This CDR3 region has 13 residues. V dropped 4 bases and J dropped 3 bases, with 7 bases sitting between them. The germline V gene encodes CDR1 SNHLY and CDR2 FYNNEI. The CDR3 DNA sequence: TGTGCCAGCAGTGTGCAGGACAATCAGCCCCAGCATTTT. Translation: CASSVQDNQPQHF.

The rearrangement uses TRBV19 and TRBJ1-6; 8 bases are shared with TRBD1. V dropped 6 bases and J dropped 6; count of bases not matched to a gene: 7. The CDR3 contains 15 residues. The germline CDR1 and CDR2 sequences are LNHDA and SQIVND (reference sequence). The CDR3 sequence: CASSGRGQGNSPLHF. Here the CDR3 DNA reads TGTGCCAGTAGCGGCCGAGGACAGGGTAATTCACCCCTCCACTTT.

The gene calls are TRBV7-5 and TRBJ2-4; the D call of TRBD1 is as the table states it, not checked on the DNA. TRBV7-5 is designated a pseudogene. CDR3 length equals 14 residues. The CDR3 DNA sequence: TGTGTCAGAAGCTTAGCGAGCCAGGGCAACATTCAGTACTTC. Translation gives CVRSLASQGNIQYF.

The V gene is TRBV3-1 (or the pseudogene TRBV3-2), the J gene TRBJ1-3; D is unresolved. From germline, CDR1 is LGHDT and CDR2 YNNKEL (reference sequence). V dropped 11 bases and J dropped 0 bases, with 8 bases sitting between them. The CDR3 has 12 residues. Here the CDR3 reads CACTASGNTIYF. CDR3 bases: TGTGCCTGCACGGCCTCTGGAAACACCATATATTTT.

V is TRBV19 and J is TRBJ1-1; no clear D gene. The length of the CDR3 is 14 residues. V was shortened by 1 base and J by 5 bases, with 11 bases between the two germline ends. The germline CDR1 and CDR2 sequences are LNHDA and SQIVND (reference sequence). CDR3 in DNA: TGTGCCAGTAGTATAGTTGGTGGACGGACTGAAGCTTTCTTT. Translated: CASSIVGGRTEAFF. The whole variable domain, filled in from reference TRBV19 and TRBJ1-1, reads DGGITQSPKYLFRKEGQNVTLSCEQNLNHDAMYWYRQDPGQGLRLIYYSQIVNDFQKGDIAEGYSVSREKKESFPLTVTSAQKNPTAFYLCASSIVGGRTEAFFGQGTRLTVV.

The J gene is TRBJ2-7, the V gene TRBV7-8; D is uncertain. V was trimmed by 5 bases and J by 3 bases, leaving 17 bases between them. Germline V gene data show CDR1 as SGHVS and CDR2 as FQNEAQ. This CDR3 is 15 amino acids long. The CDR3 bases are TGTGCCAGCAGCCCCCCGGGTTGGCGCGACTACGAGCAGTACTTC. Its protein product is CASSPPGWRDYEQYF.

In this sample, this clone turned up once. CDR3 nucleotide sequence: TGTGCCAGCATTACCGGGACAGGGGGCGATCAGCCCCAGCATTTT. Translated, it gives CASITGTGGDQPQHF. This chain links TRBV27 with TRBJ1-5; the match to TRBD1 covers 12 bases. This CDR3 contains 15 residues. Germline CDR1 and CDR2: MNHEY and SMNVEV (reference sequence). V shed 7 bases, J shed 5 bases, and the junction held 6 bases outside the gene matches.

The chain links TRBV24-1 to TRBJ2-1, with 11 bases that match TRBD1. Per germline, CDR1 KGHDR and CDR2 SFDVKD. This CDR3 is built from 16 residues. Trimming took 4 bases from V and 4 from J; bases not matched to a gene: 5. The CDR3 is CATSDSGQGAYNEQFF. Written as DNA, the CDR3 is TGTGCCACCAGTGACTCAGGACAGGGGGCTTACAATGAGCAGTTCTTC.

The rearrangement links TRBV7-6 to TRBJ2-3; maybe TRBD2 (5 bases). Germline CDR1 and CDR2: SGHVS and FNYEAQ. The CDR3 consists of 15 residues. Between the trimmed V and J ends, which lost 6 bases and 1 base, there was a span of 14 bases. The CDR3 reads CASSYQPGGTDTQYF. The CDR3 coding sequence is TGTGCCAGCAGTTATCAGCCCGGGGGCACAGATACGCAGTATTTT.

This chain joins TRBV7-3 and TRBJ1-2, with a tentative D call TRBD1 (6 bases). The V gene lost 8 bases and the J gene lost 7 bases, with 20 bases spanning the gap. There are 14 residues in the CDR3. The V gene's germline CDR1 is SGHTA and CDR2 FQGTGA. CDR3 DNA sequence: TGTGCCAGCGCATTACAGGGTGGTATAGTTGGCTACACCTTC. Amino acids: CASALQGGIVGYTF.

The sample holds one count of this clone. CDR3 nucleotides: TGTGCCAGCAGCTTGGGGGGGCAACCTCGTGAAAAACTGTTTTTT. Amino acids: CASSLGGQPREKLFF. The chain has TRBV5-8 and TRBJ1-4, with D maybe TRBD1 (6 bases). Germline assignment: CDR1 SGHTS and CDR2 YDEGEE. Trimming removed 0 bases at V and 7 bases at J, with 13 bases between. This CDR3 contains 15 residues.